Listed here are 4 T cell receptor beta chains from one sample, sequenced in a study of control samples from healthy donors and cancer patients. TCRdb's copy holds only in-frame clones and misses some; the assay was immunoSEQ multiplex PCR. Here the sample spans about 110,000 clones, over 75% being singletons. Material for sequencing was blood. These receptors came from a human donor in good health. The donor label of this sample is uncertain.

The chain links TRBV14 to TRBJ2-6; D not resolved. Germline V CDR1 and CDR2: SGHDN, FVKESK. The length of the CDR3 is 15 residues. V was shortened by 4 bases and J by 2 bases, with 9 bases between the two germline ends. The CDR3 DNA reads as TGTGCCAGCAGCCTTTCCCGACCTGGGGCCAACGTCCTGACTTTC. Its translation: CASSLSRPGANVLTF.

This clone appeared a few times. The rearrangement uses TRBV27 and TRBJ1-1, with D perhaps TRBD1 (6 bases). Looked up from germline, CDR1 is MNHEY and CDR2 is SMNVEV (reference sequence). With 3 bases removed from V and 4 bases from J, the gap between germline ends came to 12 bases. The CDR3 sequence is 14 residues long. In DNA, the CDR3 is TGTGCCAGCAGTTTCGGGGACACGACCACTGAAGCTTTCTTT. This encodes CASSFGDTTTEAFF.

This chain connects TRBV6-5 to TRBJ2-7; D is unclear. Germline assignment: CDR1 MNHEY and CDR2 SVGAGI. CDR3 size: 13 residues. Trimming removed 6 bases from V and 6 bases from J, with 15 bases in between. The CDR3 coding sequence is TGTGCCAGCAGAAGACACGGTTTGGGCGAGCAGTACTTC. Encoded protein: CASRRHGLGEQYF.

This rearrangement joins TRBV11-2 to TRBJ1-6; TRBD1 is a possible D gene (5 bases). Trimming pared 5 bases from V and 13 bases from J, leaving 12 bases between. The CDR3 loop spans 12 amino acids. CDR1 and CDR2 from the germline V gene are SGHAT and FQNNGV. This chain's CDR3 is CASSAQVGPLHF. CDR3 in DNA: TGTGCCAGCAGCGCACAGGTTGGGCCCCTCCACTTT.